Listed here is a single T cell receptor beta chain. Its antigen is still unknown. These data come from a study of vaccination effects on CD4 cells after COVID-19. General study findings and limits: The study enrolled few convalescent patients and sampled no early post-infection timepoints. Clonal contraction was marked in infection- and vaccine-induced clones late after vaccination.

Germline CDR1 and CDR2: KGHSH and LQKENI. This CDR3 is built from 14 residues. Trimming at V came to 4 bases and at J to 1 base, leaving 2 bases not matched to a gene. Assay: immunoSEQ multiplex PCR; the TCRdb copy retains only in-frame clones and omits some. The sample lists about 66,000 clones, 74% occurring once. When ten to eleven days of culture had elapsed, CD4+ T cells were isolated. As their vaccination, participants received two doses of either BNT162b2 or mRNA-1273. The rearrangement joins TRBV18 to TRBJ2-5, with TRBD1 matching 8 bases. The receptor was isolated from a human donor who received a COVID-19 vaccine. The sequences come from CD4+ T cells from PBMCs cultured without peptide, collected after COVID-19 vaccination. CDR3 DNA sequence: TGTGCCAGCTCACTTGACAGGGGCCAAGAGACCCAGTACTTC. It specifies CASSLDRGQETQYF.